The sequence of this T cell receptor beta chain was determined in a study of blood T cell repertoires in COVID-19. In the study overall: Some COVID-19 samples were acute and others convalescent; all came from the United States, Italy and Spain.

Germline V gives CDR1 SSHAT, CDR2 FNYEAQ (reference sequence). CDR3 length: 15 amino acids. Sequenced by immunoSEQ multiplex PCR; TCRdb stores in-frame clones only, minus some. The data contain some 120,000 clones, around 89% of them singletons. In this sample, this clone turned up a few times. Its ends do not fully match the called genes, so a read error is possible. The chain has TRBV7-7 and TRBJ2-5, with 9 bases matching TRBD2. The receptor was isolated from a man between 65 and 85 years old with active or convalescent COVID-19. Material: peripheral blood. This chain's CDR3 is CASSYLAGESGTQYF. The CDR3 DNA follows: TGTGCTAGCAGTTACTTAGCGGGAGAATCAGGGACCCAGTACTTC.